One sample yielded the 7 T cell receptor beta chains listed below, sequenced in a study of graft-versus-host responses after intestinal transplantation. Produced via immunoSEQ multiplex PCR; TCRdb's table is partial and in-frame only. The sample carries tens of thousands of clones, 80% to 95% recorded once. Sequencing was performed on bone marrow, taken approximately 740 days after intestinal transplantation. The origin of the receptors is a human patient who received an intestinal transplant, so some T cells may come from the graft donor.

This clone appeared a few times. The chain carries TRBV6-1 and TRBJ2-2, with 11 bases matching TRBD2. CDR1 and CDR2 (germline): MNHNS, SASEGT. The CDR3 consists of 15 residues. V lost 3 bases, J lost 6 bases, and 3 bases stayed unmatched. For the CDR3, the DNA is TGTGCCAGCAGTGAGGGTAGCGGGGGGGCCGGGGAGCTGTTTTTT. Translating it yields CASSEGSGGAGELFF.

The chain recombines TRBV6-1 with TRBJ1-5; 9 nucleotides agree with TRBD1. The V gene end was trimmed by 0 bases and the J gene end by 9 bases; junction bases not matched to a gene: 9. This CDR3 has 16 residues. From germline, CDR1 is MNHNS and CDR2 SASEGT. In DNA form, the CDR3 reads TGTGCCAGCAGTGAAGCGAACAGGGGGCTTGTAGGGCCCCAGCATTTT. Protein sequence: CASSEANRGLVGPQHF.

The chain has TRBV6-1 and TRBJ2-7, with 8 bases lining up with TRBD2. V was clipped by 6 bases and J by 0 bases; unmatched bases: 7. The CDR3 has 15 residues. Germline loops: CDR1 MNHNS, CDR2 SASEGT. CDR3 bases: TGTGCCAGCAGCCCCGGGACTAGTCCCTCCTACGAGCAGTACTTC. Its translation is CASSPGTSPSYEQYF.

The chain has TRBV9 and TRBJ2-1; no reliable D call. This CDR3 spans 16 amino acids. Trimming cost V 0 bases and J 7 bases, with 17 bases left between them. Per germline, CDR1 SGDLS and CDR2 YYNGEE. The CDR3 spells CASSVVELLSSNEQFF. DNA for the CDR3: TGTGCCAGCAGCGTAGTGGAGCTTCTCTCTTCTAATGAGCAGTTCTTC.

The genes are TRBV6-1 and TRBJ1-1, with unresolved D. Trimming shortened V by 10 bases and J by 6 bases, and 15 bases separated the two germline ends. Germline V gene sequence: CDR1 MNHNS, CDR2 SASEGT. This CDR3 has 12 amino acids. This chain's CDR3 is CATLGPGAEAFF. In DNA form, the CDR3 reads TGTGCCACCCTCGGCCCTGGGGCTGAAGCTTTCTTT.

Here the CDR3 DNA reads TGTGCCAGCAGTGAGGCCGGGGCCTACGAGCAGTACTTC. Its protein product is CASSEAGAYEQYF. The chain has TRBV2 and TRBJ2-7; TRBD2 might be the D (5 bases). Germline CDR1 is SNHLY and CDR2 is FYNNEI. Between the trimmed V and J ends, which lost 3 bases and 2 bases, there was a span of 8 bases. This CDR3 region has 13 residues.

The chain carries TRBV19 and TRBJ2-7; 8 bases agree with TRBD1. CDR1 and CDR2 from the germline V gene are LNHDA and SQIVND (reference sequence). This CDR3 is 18 amino acids long. V lost 3 bases to trimming and J lost 12 bases; unmatched junction nucleotides: 25. The CDR3 nucleotides read TGTGCCAGTAGTATTAGGATAAGAGGAGGACCCGGGACAGGCGCTATGTACTTC. It translates to CASSIRIRGGPGTGAMYF.